This record concerns one T cell receptor (beta chain) sequence. Measured with immunoSEQ multiplex PCR; TCRdb has only the in-frame clones, and not every one. The sample lists 200,000 to 250,000 clones, about 86% occurring once. These data originate in a study of blood T cell repertoires in COVID-19. Turning to the study itself: Donors in the United States, Italy and Spain gave samples during acute or convalescent COVID-19. T cells, B-cell-depleted T cells, or PBMCs provided the cDNA or gDNA that served as material.

This CDR3 is built from 15 residues. Looked up from germline, CDR1 is MDHEN and CDR2 is SYDVKM. Trimming pared 1 base from V and 5 bases from J, leaving 12 bases between. This chain joins TRBV28 and TRBJ1-5, with D possibly matching TRBD1 (6 bases). The clonotype comes from a man between 60 and 75 years old with acute or convalescent COVID-19. Sequenced input: peripheral blood. The CDR3 DNA reads TGTGCCAGCAGTTTATACAGGGAGTTCGATCAGCCCCAGCATTTT. The encoded protein is CASSLYREFDQPQHF.